The clone carrying this TCR beta chain was detected only once. The antigen is not known. This entry is derived from a study of cytomegalovirus exposure and HLA in healthy donors. Measured with immunoSEQ multiplex PCR; TCRdb has only the in-frame clones, and not every one. The sample consists of hundreds of thousands of clones, roughly 80% of them appearing once. Donors were drawn from the approximately 110-subject validation cohort, separate from the 666-subject first cohort. Broader study findings: High specificity and sensitivity for cytomegalovirus status were reported for the classifier. The authors enumerated around 150 TCR beta chains as linked to cytomegalovirus.

The TCR originated in a woman between 18 and 30 years old in good health and CMV-seronegative. The specimen sequenced was PBMCs.

In DNA, the CDR3 is TGTGCCAGCAACCGACGGACAGGCAATGAGCAGTTCTTC. It codes for CASNRRTGNEQFF. V and J are TRBV27 and TRBJ2-1; 7 bases line up with TRBD1. Germline V gene data show CDR1 as MNHEY and CDR2 as SMNVEV (reference sequence). This CDR3 is built from 13 residues. Trimming removed 7 bases from V and 6 bases from J; junction bases left unmatched: 6.